One sample yielded the 9 T cell receptor beta chains listed below, sequenced in a study of shared clonotypes between healthy human individuals. TCRdb's copy holds only in-frame clones and misses some; the assay was immunoSEQ multiplex PCR. The table lists 780,000 or so clones, around 77% of them singletons. Sequences were obtained from memory CD4+ T cells sorted from blood. The subset was: CD45RA-negative fraction. The receptors stem from a woman aged 25 to 39 in good health.

The gene calls are TRBV11-2 and TRBJ1-4; D is perhaps TRBD1 (5 bases). V was pared by 1 base and J by 5 bases, with 11 bases between. The CDR3 extends over 15 amino acids. Germline V CDR1 and CDR2: SGHAT, FQNNGV. As DNA, the CDR3 is TGTGCCAGCAGCTTAGGACAGCATTTAAATGAAAAACTGTTTTTT. Its translation is CASSLGQHLNEKLFF.

This chain uses TRBV9 with TRBJ2-7, with 9 bases that match TRBD2. The CDR3 totals 15 residues. J gave up 7 bases and V 2 bases, and 10 bases lay outside the gene matches. The germline V gene has CDR1 SGDLS and CDR2 YYNGEE. The CDR3 loop reads CASSVGLAGAEEQYF. The CDR3 DNA follows: TGTGCCAGCAGCGTGGGATTAGCGGGAGCTGAGGAGCAGTACTTC.

This clone was counted once. This chain links TRBV28 with TRBJ2-7; maybe TRBD1 (5 bases). Trimming stripped 3 bases from V and 9 bases from J, with 21 bases between. This CDR3 is 15 amino acids long. Per germline, CDR1 MDHEN and CDR2 SYDVKM. The CDR3: CASSFEGAALDGQYF. In nucleotides, the CDR3 is TGTGCCAGCAGTTTTGAAGGGGCGGCCTTAGACGGGCAGTACTTC. Drawing the rest from reference TRBV28 and TRBJ2-7, the complete variable domain is DVKVTQSSRYLVKRTGEKVFLECVQDMDHENMFWYRQDPGLGLRLIYFSYDVKMKEKGDIPEGYSVSREKKERFSLILESASTNQTSMYLCASSFEGAALDGQYFGPGTRLTVT.

Comment on this clone: This may come from a read error, since a much larger clone is one base off. The identical CDR3 is also encoded by other nucleotide sequences in the sample. The J gene is TRBJ2-2, the V gene TRBV28, with TRBD1 as a possible D gene (5 bases). V lost 9 bases and J lost 1, with 6 bases in between. Germline assignment: CDR1 MDHEN and CDR2 SYDVKM. The CDR3 covers 12 residues. The CDR3 sequence: CASTGNTGELFF. The CDR3 DNA is TGTGCCAGTACAGGGAACACCGGGGAGCTGTTTTTT. The full variable domain, completed using reference TRBV28 and TRBJ2-2, is DVKVTQSSRYLVKRTGEKVFLECVQDMDHENMFWYRQDPGLGLRLIYFSYDVKMKEKGDIPEGYSVSREKKERFSLILESASTNQTSMYLCASTGNTGELFFGEGSRLTVL.

This clone was picked up a small number of times. This chain links TRBV2 with TRBJ2-1; TRBD2 aligns across 8 bases. Trimming removed 3 bases from V and 0 bases from J; junction bases left unmatched: 4. The CDR3 extends over 16 amino acids. Germline CDR1 reads SNHLY; CDR2 reads FYNNEI. The DNA of the CDR3 is TGTGCCAGCAGTGATTGGAGCGGGAGCTCCTACAATGAGCAGTTCTTC. Amino acid sequence: CASSDWSGSSYNEQFF.

V is TRBV19 and J is TRBJ2-3; the match to TRBD1 covers 7 bases. The germline V gene has CDR1 LNHDA and CDR2 SQIVND (reference sequence). This CDR3 spans 15 amino acids. J gave up 2 bases and V 6 bases, and 8 bases lay outside the gene matches. The CDR3 region is CASRGDRVATDTQYF. The CDR3 bases are TGTGCCAGTAGGGGGGACAGAGTTGCCACAGATACGCAGTATTTT.

The chain employs TRBV7-9 and TRBJ2-2; D ambiguous. The germline CDR1 and CDR2 sequences are SEHNR and FQNEAQ (reference sequence). The CDR3 spans 13 residues. Trimming shortened V by 3 bases and J by 4 bases, and 6 bases separated the two germline ends. The chain's CDR3 is CASSFLVTGELFF. DNA of the CDR3: TGTGCCAGCAGCTTTCTAGTCACCGGGGAGCTGTTTTTT.

This clone was counted once. V gene TRBV5-1 combines with J gene TRBJ2-7; 7 positions match TRBD1. The CDR3 totals 14 residues. Germline CDR1 is SGHRS and CDR2 is YFSETQ. The V and J ends lost 4 bases and 2 bases, in that order; junction bases with no gene match: 6. The CDR3 sequence: CASSQGQAAYEQYF. CDR3 coding DNA: TGCGCCAGCAGCCAAGGACAGGCCGCCTACGAGCAGTACTTC.

V is TRBV7-2 and J is TRBJ2-3, with 9 positions matching TRBD1. The length of the CDR3 is 15 residues. The germline CDR1 and CDR2 sequences are SGHTA and FQGNSA. Trimming at V came to 4 bases and at J to 6 bases, leaving 8 bases not matched to a gene. The CDR3 sequence: CASSSDRGVRDTQYF. The CDR3 DNA sequence: TGTGCCAGCAGCTCCGACAGGGGGGTACGTGATACGCAGTATTTT.